This T cell receptor (beta chain) was documented in a study of T-cell memory formation after mild COVID-19. Study details: In these data, TCR clusters were largely donor specific.

TCRdb re-derived calls from the 5' RACE reads in MiXCR, one entry per CDR3 protein. The table has roughly 150,000 distinct CDR3 sequences, 13% seen once. Germline CDR1 SGHRS, CDR2 YFSETQ. The V gene end was trimmed by 4 bases and the J gene end by 2 bases; junction bases not matched to a gene: 8. The CDR3 runs to 15 residues. There are many counts of this clonotype. The antigen remains unidentified. Broader study findings: CD4+ bias marked clones expanding day 15 to 37, unlike balanced contracting clones.

This TCR was recovered from a man younger than 30 who had mild COVID-19 (a few samples of this study predate the infection). Cell type and time point are not known. The chain carries TRBV5-1 and TRBJ2-7; 8 bases are shared with TRBD2. The sequenced sample was PBMCs or a T cell subset sorted from them (not recorded which). The CDR3 DNA reads TGCGCCAGCAGCCCGGACCAGCGGGGGACCTACGAGCAGTACGTC. Translated, it gives CASSPDQRGTYEQYV.